These 32 T cell receptor beta chains share one sample of origin, sequenced in a study of STAT5B mutations in CD4+ large granular lymphocyte leukemia. Clones were sequenced by immunoSEQ multiplex PCR, and TCRdb holds only the in-frame ones, with some missing. Here the sample spans over 25,000 clones, 81% being singletons. The material sequenced was CD4+ T cells from blood buffy coats. Receptors originate from a human donor in good health.

This clone was picked up one time. The V call is TRBV11-2, the J call TRBJ2-6; D gene ambiguous. This CDR3 is built from 14 residues. In germline, CDR1 is SGHAT, CDR2 FQNNGV. V was pared by 6 bases and J by 4 bases, with 10 bases between. For the CDR3, the DNA is TGTGCCAGCAGGCGGTTGTCAGGGGCCAACGTCCTGACTTTC. Its protein is CASRRLSGANVLTF.

V usage is TRBV7-2 and J usage is TRBJ2-7; 12 nucleotides align to TRBD2. Germline V CDR1 and CDR2: SGHTA, FQGNSA. The CDR3 sequence is 16 residues long. The trim removed 1 base at V and 4 bases at J, leaving 5 bases unmatched. The CDR3 here is CASSLDLAGGLYEQYF. The CDR3 DNA sequence: TGTGCCAGCAGCTTAGATCTAGCGGGAGGGCTGTACGAGCAGTACTTC.

V usage is TRBV29-1 and J usage is TRBJ2-5; 11 bases are shared with TRBD2. V lost 8 bases and J lost 2; bases outside the gene matches: 7. The V gene's germline CDR1 is SQVTM and CDR2 ANQGSEA. This CDR3 comprises 14 residues. The CDR3 spells CSFLRTSGQETQYF. The CDR3 DNA reads as TGCAGCTTCCTAAGGACTAGCGGGCAAGAGACCCAGTACTTC.

This chain links TRBV19 with TRBJ1-2; TRBD1 might be the D (5 bases). V lost 6 bases and J 7 bases, leaving 18 bases between the germline ends. Germline V gene lookup returns CDR1 LNHDA and CDR2 SQIVND (reference sequence). CDR3 length: 14 amino acids. In nucleotides, the CDR3 is TGTGCCAGTAGGGGGGATCCACAGAGAGGTGGCTACACCTTC. Encoded protein: CASRGDPQRGGYTF.

The V gene is TRBV5-6, the J gene TRBJ2-3; perhaps TRBD2 as D (5 bases). The V end lost 4 bases, the J end lost 5 bases, and 17 bases lay between the germline ends. The CDR3 has 15 amino acids. Germline V gene lookup returns CDR1 SGHDT and CDR2 YYEEEE. The CDR3 DNA reads as TGTGCCAGCAGCCCCTTCGGGGTTCGTGGAGATACGCAGTATTTT. It is translated as CASSPFGVRGDTQYF.

This sequence joins TRBV19 and TRBJ2-3; the match to TRBD2 covers 10 bases. In germline, CDR1 is LNHDA, CDR2 SQIVND (reference sequence). The CDR3 runs 15 residues. V trimming: 5 bases; J trimming: 6 bases; junction bases outside the gene matches: 8. CDR3 residues: CASSDFPGLADTQYF. The CDR3 nucleotides read TGTGCCAGTAGTGACTTTCCGGGACTAGCGGATACGCAGTATTTT.

The rearrangement joins TRBV2 to TRBJ2-1; D gene ambiguous. Trimming cost V 2 bases and J 2 bases, with 7 bases left between them. The CDR3 runs 14 residues. Germline lookup yields CDR1 SNHLY and CDR2 FYNNEI. CDR3 sequence: CASSERVPYNEQFF. In DNA form, the CDR3 reads TGTGCCAGCAGTGAAAGGGTTCCCTACAATGAGCAGTTCTTC.

The genes are TRBV7-2 and TRBJ2-1; TRBD1 is a possible D gene (7 bases). The CDR3 runs to 15 residues. Germline V gene sequence: CDR1 SGHTA, CDR2 FQGNSA. V was trimmed by 3 bases and J by 7 bases, leaving 16 bases between them. CDR3 protein: CASSFIPGGWNEQFF. Here the CDR3 DNA reads TGTGCCAGCAGCTTCATACCAGGGGGGTGGAATGAGCAGTTCTTC. Combining the CDR3 with reference TRBV7-2 and TRBJ2-1 gives the whole variable domain GAGVSQSPSNKVTEKGKDVELRCDPISGHTALYWYRQSLGQGLEFLIYFQGNSAPDKSGLPSDRFSAERTGGSVSTLTIQRTQQEDSAVYLCASSFIPGGWNEQFFGPGTRLTVL.

Note on this clone: The junction and the germline gene differ at one end; a read error may be behind it. This chain joins TRBV7-2 and TRBJ2-3; 13 bases line up with TRBD2. The germline gives CDR1 SGHTA, CDR2 FQGNSA. CDR3 size: 13 residues. CDR3 DNA sequence: TGTGCCAGCAGCTTAGCGACTAGCGGGGGGCATGATTTT. Protein: CASSLATSGGHDF.

The chain carries TRBV6-5 and TRBJ1-1; D gene ambiguous. From germline, CDR1 is MNHEY and CDR2 SVGAGI. Trimming took 4 bases from V and 2 from J, leaving 11 bases between them. The CDR3 sequence is 14 residues long. The CDR3 DNA follows: TGTGCCAGCAGTTGGCACCGGGCCAACACTGAAGCTTTCTTT. Translated, it gives CASSWHRANTEAFF.

The chain employs TRBV7-2 and TRBJ1-1, with D uncertain. Trimming took 4 bases from V and 5 from J, leaving 11 bases between them. Germline CDR1 and CDR2: SGHTA and FQGNSA. CDR3 size: 13 residues. For the CDR3, the DNA is TGTGCCAGCAGCTCCTGGACGGGGACTGAAGCTTTCTTT. Encoded protein: CASSSWTGTEAFF.

The V gene is TRBV7-9, the J gene TRBJ1-6, with D unclear. Trimming shortened V by 3 bases and J by 7 bases, and 10 bases separated the two germline ends. Germline-derived CDR1 and CDR2 are SEHNR and FQNEAQ (reference sequence). This CDR3 region has 14 residues. CDR3 loop: CASSLLRENSPLHF. The CDR3 DNA sequence: TGTGCCAGCAGCTTGCTTAGGGAGAATTCACCCCTCCACTTT. The variable domain in full, completed from reference TRBV7-9 and TRBJ1-6, reads DTGVSQNPRHKITKRGQNVTFRCDPISEHNRLYWYRQTLGQGPEFLTYFQNEAQLEKSRLLSDRFSAERPKGSFSTLEIQRTEQGDSAMYLCASSLLRENSPLHFGNGTRLTVT.

V and J are TRBV15 and TRBJ1-5; D gene unclear. Germline V gene sequence: CDR1 LNHNV, CDR2 YYDKDF (reference sequence). Trimming pared 0 bases from V and 4 bases from J, leaving 4 bases between. This CDR3 spans 13 amino acids. This CDR3 reads CATSRDLNQPQHF. Written as DNA, the CDR3 is TGTGCCACCAGCAGAGATCTTAATCAGCCCCAGCATTTT.

V usage is TRBV2 and J usage is TRBJ2-5; D might be TRBD2 (6 bases). The CDR3 extends over 17 amino acids. CDR1 SNHLY and CDR2 FYNNEI come from the germline V gene. V was cut by 6 bases and J by 5 bases, with 25 bases left in between. CDR3: CASSLESGGVRGETQYF. CDR3 coding DNA: TGTGCCAGCAGCCTGGAAAGTGGAGGGGTACGTGGTGAGACCCAGTACTTC.

The chain employs TRBV9 and TRBJ2-3; either TRBD1 or TRBD2 may fit D (5 bases each). The germline gives CDR1 SGDLS, CDR2 YYNGEE. The CDR3 covers 17 residues. V was trimmed by 0 bases and J by 6 bases, leaving 20 bases between them. The CDR3 nucleotides read TGTGCCAGCAGCGTAGCTCCCCAGACGGGAAGGGGCGATACGCAGTATTTT. Its protein product is CASSVAPQTGRGDTQYF.

The V gene is TRBV6-1, the J gene TRBJ1-2; possible D gene TRBD1, 5 bases. V lost 6 bases and J lost 6, with 14 bases in between. This CDR3 comprises 13 residues. Germline CDR1 is MNHNS and CDR2 is SASEGT. The CDR3 DNA reads as TGTGCCAGCAGCCTACAGGAGGGGCATGGCTACACCTTC. It yields the protein CASSLQEGHGYTF.

This clone appeared a single time. V usage is TRBV18 and J usage is TRBJ1-2; D unresolved. Trimming removed 6 bases from V and 8 bases from J, with 16 bases in between. Germline V gene data show CDR1 as KGHSH and CDR2 as LQKENI. This CDR3 is 13 amino acids long. CDR3 bases: TGTGCCAGCTCGCTGCCTCTTGGCCCAGGCTACACCTTC. The encoded protein is CASSLPLGPGYTF. The full variable domain, with the rest looked up from reference TRBV18 and TRBJ1-2, is NAGVMQNPRHLVRRRGQEARLRCSPMKGHSHVYWYRQLPEEGLKFMVYLQKENIIDESGMPKERFSAEFPKEGPSILRIQQVVRGDSAAYFCASSLPLGPGYTFGSGTRLTVV.

The chain carries TRBV7-2 and TRBJ2-5; D might be TRBD1 or TRBD2, each matching 5 bases. The CDR3 spans 14 residues. Germline V lookup: CDR1 SGHTA, CDR2 FQGNSA. Trimming removed 1 base at V and 5 bases at J, with 11 bases between. CDR3 region: CASSLVWGGETQYF. CDR3 nucleotides: TGTGCCAGCAGCTTAGTATGGGGCGGGGAGACCCAGTACTTC. The variable domain in full, completed from reference TRBV7-2 and TRBJ2-5, reads GAGVSQSPSNKVTEKGKDVELRCDPISGHTALYWYRQSLGQGLEFLIYFQGNSAPDKSGLPSDRFSAERTGGSVSTLTIQRTQQEDSAVYLCASSLVWGGETQYFGPGTRLLVL.

V is TRBV29-1 and J is TRBJ2-2, with unresolved D. V lost 2 bases and J 8 bases, leaving 3 bases between the germline ends. Looked up from germline, CDR1 is SQVTM and CDR2 is ANQGSEA. The length of the CDR3 is 10 residues. As DNA, the CDR3 is TGCAGCGTTGAAACAGGGGAGCTGTTTTTT. It translates to CSVETGELFF.

In nucleotides, the CDR3 is TGCAGCGCAGGACGCACCTACAATGAGCAGTTCTTC. Translation gives CSAGRTYNEQFF. This rearrangement joins TRBV29-1 to TRBJ2-1; no reliable D call. The CDR3 is 12 residues long. The V gene's germline CDR1 is SQVTM and CDR2 ANQGSEA. Trimming left V 7 bases short and J 2 bases short, with 9 bases between.

The chain employs TRBV5-1 and TRBJ2-7; TRBD2 agrees at 11 bases. The germline V gene has CDR1 SGHRS and CDR2 YFSETQ. The CDR3 has 15 amino acids. The V gene end was trimmed by 0 bases and the J gene end by 6 bases; junction bases not matched to a gene: 5. CDR3 coding DNA: TGCGCCAGCAGCTTGGTTCTAGCGGGAGGCGGCGAGCAGTACTTC. Its protein is CASSLVLAGGGEQYF.

The J gene is TRBJ1-1, the V gene TRBV6-5; D gene uncertain. Trimming took 0 bases from V and 4 from J, leaving 9 bases between them. There are 14 residues in the CDR3. The germline gives CDR1 MNHEY, CDR2 SVGAGI. CDR3 in amino acids: CASSYSLRGTEAFF. CDR3 coding DNA: TGTGCCAGCAGTTACTCGTTGCGGGGCACTGAAGCTTTCTTT.

J is TRBJ2-1 and V is TRBV10-3, with D possibly being TRBD1 (6 bases). The CDR3 sequence is 16 residues long. V lost 4 bases and J lost 5, with 18 bases in between. CDR1 is ENHRY and CDR2 is SYGVKD in the germline V gene. The CDR3 region has the DNA TGTGCCATCAGTGCCGAGAGGACAGCCCGAAACAATGAGCAGTTCTTC. Translated, it gives CAISAERTARNNEQFF.

The rearrangement joins TRBV7-6 to TRBJ2-1; D possibly matches TRBD1 or TRBD2 (6 bases each). Per germline, CDR1 SGHVS and CDR2 FNYEAQ. The CDR3 loop spans 17 amino acids. V was clipped by 4 bases and J by 0 bases, with 16 bases between them. The CDR3 nucleotides are TGTGCCAGCAGCTCGCAACGGGGGCCGAGCTCCTACAATGAGCAGTTCTTC. This encodes CASSSQRGPSSYNEQFF.

In its sample, this clone was seen a few times. This chain connects TRBV4-1 to TRBJ1-1; no clear D gene. The CDR3 length is 15 residues. Germline CDR1 MGHRA, CDR2 YSYEKL. The V end lost 0 bases, the J end lost 6 bases, and 14 bases lay between the germline ends. The CDR3 loop reads CASSQDRRGNPEAFF. The CDR3 bases are TGCGCCAGCAGCCAAGATCGGCGGGGTAACCCTGAAGCTTTCTTT.

CDR3 in amino acids: CATPEGVQRLYEQYV. CDR3 in DNA: TGTGCCACCCCCGAGGGGGTGCAGCGGCTCTACGAGCAGTACGTC. The genes are TRBV30 and TRBJ2-7; possibly TRBD1 for D (6 bases). Looked up from germline, CDR1 is GTSNPN and CDR2 is SVGIG (reference sequence). The CDR3 covers 15 residues. Trimming pared 8 bases from V and 3 bases from J, leaving 23 bases between.

This sequence joins TRBV12-1 and TRBJ1-5. TRBV12-1 is assigned pseudogene status. The CDR3 runs to 19 residues. The CDR3 here is CASSFARGDLGGINQPQHF. The CDR3 DNA sequence: TGTGCCAGCAGCTTTGCCAGGGGGGATCTGGGGGGGATCAATCAGCCCCAGCATTTT.

V is TRBV10-1 and J is TRBJ2-3, with D perhaps given as TRBD1 or TRBD2 (5 bases each). The CDR3 has 14 residues. Per germline, CDR1 WNHNN and CDR2 SYGVQD (reference sequence). V dropped 0 bases and J dropped 3 bases, with 7 bases sitting between them. The CDR3, as DNA: TGCGCCAGCAGTGAGTCTTGGGGGACAGATACGCAGTATTTT. Protein product: CASSESWGTDTQYF.

This clone came up a few times. The gene calls are TRBV14 and TRBJ1-4; 10 nucleotides line up with TRBD1. CDR3 length: 14 amino acids. Trimming cost V 4 bases and J 10 bases; bases outside gene matches: 6. Germline lookup yields CDR1 SGHDN and CDR2 FVKESK. CDR3 bases: TGTGCCAGCAGCCCCGACAGGGGGCTAGGAAAACTGTTTTTT. This gives the protein CASSPDRGLGKLFF.

J is TRBJ2-5 and V is TRBV11-2; D gene unclear. Trimming pared 5 bases from V and 5 bases from J, leaving 9 bases between. The CDR3 sequence is 12 residues long. The germline V gene encodes CDR1 SGHAT and CDR2 FQNNGV. In DNA form, the CDR3 reads TGTGCCAGCAGCCCCGCGAGTGAGACCCAGTACTTC. Residues: CASSPASETQYF.

The rearrangement joins TRBV7-6 to TRBJ2-5; D possibly corresponds to TRBD1 (6 bases). Germline values: CDR1 SGHVS, CDR2 FNYEAQ. The CDR3 runs to 14 residues. The V and J ends lost 4 bases and 6 bases respectively, with 15 bases between them. CDR3 amino acids: CASSSYRVSKTQYF. CDR3 DNA: TGTGCCAGCAGCTCATACAGGGTATCAAAGACCCAGTACTTC.

The chain joins TRBV15 to TRBJ1-5, with D possibly TRBD1 on 5 matching bases. The CDR3 totals 16 residues. Trimming shortened V by 1 base and J by 7 bases, and 17 bases separated the two germline ends. CDR1 and CDR2 (germline): LNHNV, YYDKDF (reference sequence). The CDR3 coding sequence is TGTGCCACCAGCAGAGGAAGGGGAATGCGGGACCAGCCCCAGCATTTT. Translating gives CATSRGRGMRDQPQHF.